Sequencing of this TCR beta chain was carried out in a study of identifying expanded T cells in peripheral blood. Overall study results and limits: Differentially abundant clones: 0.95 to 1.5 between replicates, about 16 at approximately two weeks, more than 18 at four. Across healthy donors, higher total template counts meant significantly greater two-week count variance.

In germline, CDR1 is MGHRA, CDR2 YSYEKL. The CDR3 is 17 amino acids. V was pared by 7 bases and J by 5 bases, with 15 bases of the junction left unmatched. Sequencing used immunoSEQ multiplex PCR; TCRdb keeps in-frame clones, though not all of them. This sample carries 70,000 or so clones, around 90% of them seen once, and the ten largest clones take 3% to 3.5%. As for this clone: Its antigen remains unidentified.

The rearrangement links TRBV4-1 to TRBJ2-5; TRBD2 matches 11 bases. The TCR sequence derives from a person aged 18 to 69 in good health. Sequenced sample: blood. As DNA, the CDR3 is TGCGCCAGCACTAATGGAGCCTTAGCGGGGGGGATGGAGACCCAGTACTTC. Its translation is CASTNGALAGGMETQYF.